This TCR beta chain is from a study of human T cells and chemical hapten exposure. Study background: Each patient's scalp received weekly diphenylcyclopropenone throughout the approximately 23-week study. Patients, predominantly female, presented with alopecia areata, totalis or universalis.

Time point: patch test 2, 6 weeks after DPC sensitization. Specified treatment: therapeutic diphenylcyclopropenone sensitization with weekly scalp DPC. Total RNA extraction was carried out from unfractionated whole blood. This clonotype was seen at least ten times. Authors' methods: Sample TCR counts, which ranged from roughly 23,224 to 750,000, had a median of approximately 100,000. One entry per CDR3 protein, called by TCRdb with MiXCR from the RACE reads. TCRdb's processing, not the authors', yielded these V and J calls. The repertoire holds tens of thousands of distinct CDR3 sequences, with approximately 9% as singletons. Germline V gene lookup returns CDR1 MNHEY and CDR2 SVGAGI. The trim removed 4 bases at V and 6 bases at J, leaving 6 bases unmatched. The CDR3 length is 15 residues.

This rearrangement joins TRBV6-5 to TRBJ1-2, with TRBD1 matching over 12 bases. Material: whole blood, obtained in connection with sensitization to the hapten diphenylcyclopropenone (DPC). The sequence derives from a woman aged 50 to 65 with alopecia areata. Some clones in this sample may be carry-over from other donors' samples. CDR3 DNA: TGTGCCAGCAGTTCGGGACAGGGGGCTCTCAATGGCTACACCTTC. Protein: CASSSGQGALNGYTF.